This T cell receptor (beta chain) stems from a study of cytotoxic CD8 clonotypes in ibrutinib-treated CLL. Only in-frame clones appear in the TCRdb table, and some are missing; sequencing was by immunoSEQ multiplex PCR. The table includes approximately 280,000 clones, 70% to 80% detected once. Material: PBMCs, obtained at disease progression, from a patient treated with ibrutinib. The clonotype was recovered from a human donor with chronic lymphocytic leukemia.

In DNA, the CDR3 is TGTGCCAGCAGCCCCGGCCCCGGGGAGCTGTTTTTT. Translating it yields CASSPGPGELFF. The chain couples TRBV9 to TRBJ2-2; D is ambiguous. Germline V gene data show CDR1 as SGDLS and CDR2 as YYNGEE. V gave up 4 bases and J gave up 6 bases, with 7 bases separating them. The length of the CDR3 is 12 residues.